The 3 T cell receptor beta chains presented below share a single source sample, sequenced in a study of post-analysis software for immune sequencing data. TCR beta libraries were prepared from cDNA with unique molecular identifiers. Each CDR3 protein is one row after TCRdb ran MiXCR on the PCR reads. The profile shows 450,000 to 700,000 distinct CDR3 sequences, roughly 46% of them singletons. Their cognate antigens are unknown. Study-level results: TRBV segments more frequent in patients than in controls numbered roughly 5 and included TRBV5-6, TRBV5-1 and TRBV20-1.

Sequenced sample: blood. All receptors derive from a girl aged 5-17 years with multiple sclerosis.

The chain combines TRBV28 with TRBJ1-3; D is undetermined. The CDR3 runs 14 residues. The germline CDR1 and CDR2 sequences are MDHEN and SYDVKM. Trimming stripped 10 bases from V and 2 bases from J, with 15 bases between. The CDR3 nucleotides read TGTGCCACCTCCGCGGGGTGGACTGGAAACACCATATATTTT. This gives the protein CATSAGWTGNTIYF.

This clonotype showed up just a few times. The chain recombines TRBV11-2 with TRBJ2-7; TRBD2 matches at 10 bases. With V trimmed by 6 bases and J by 5 bases, 10 bases remained unmatched. From germline, CDR1 is SGHAT and CDR2 FQNNGV. This CDR3 comprises 15 residues. The CDR3 loop reads CASRPIAGGQNEQYF. The CDR3, as DNA: TGTGCCAGCAGGCCGATAGCGGGGGGCCAGAACGAGCAGTACTTC.

This clonotype was counted a few times. The chain couples TRBV4-1 to TRBJ2-1; 7 bases map to TRBD2. Germline-derived CDR1 and CDR2 are MGHRA and YSYEKL. There are 13 residues in the CDR3. J was trimmed by 8 bases and V by 4 bases; bases with no gene match: 5. Written as DNA, the CDR3 is TGCGCCAGCAGCCCTCCTGGGGGGGATGAGCAGTTCTTC. Its protein is CASSPPGGDEQFF.